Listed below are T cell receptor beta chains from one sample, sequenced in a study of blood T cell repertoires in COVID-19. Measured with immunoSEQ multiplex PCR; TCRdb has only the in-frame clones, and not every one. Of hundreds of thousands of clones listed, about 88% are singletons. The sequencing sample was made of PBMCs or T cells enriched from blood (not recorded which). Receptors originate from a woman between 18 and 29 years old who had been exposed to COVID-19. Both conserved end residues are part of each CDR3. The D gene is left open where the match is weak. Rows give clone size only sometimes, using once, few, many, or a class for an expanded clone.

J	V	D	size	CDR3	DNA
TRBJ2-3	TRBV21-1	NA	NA	CAPRPPNDASTDTQYF	TGTGCCCCGAGGCCACCCAACGACGCTAGCACAGATACGCAGTATTTT
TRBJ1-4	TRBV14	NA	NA	CASSQWTAFNEKLFF	TGTGCCAGCAGCCAGTGGACAGCTTTTAATGAAAAACTGTTTTTT
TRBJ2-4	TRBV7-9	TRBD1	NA	CASSLVPGQPNIQYF	TGTGCCAGCAGCTTAGTTCCGGGACAGCCAAACATTCAGTACTTC
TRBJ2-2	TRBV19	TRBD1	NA	CASSTDRGNTGELFF	TGTGCCAGTAGTACGGACAGGGGTAACACCGGGGAGCTGTTTTTT
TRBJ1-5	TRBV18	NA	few	CASSPDGDRYQPQHF	TGTGCCAGCTCACCTGACGGGGATAGGTACCAGCCCCAGCATTTT
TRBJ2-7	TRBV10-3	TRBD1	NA	CAISEPGQGNYEQYF	TGTGCCATCAGTGAACCGGGACAGGGGAACTACGAGCAGTACTTC
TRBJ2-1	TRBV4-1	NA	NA	CASSQGPDRIYNEQFF	TGCGCCAGCAGCCAAGGCCCGGACAGAATATACAATGAGCAGTTCTTC
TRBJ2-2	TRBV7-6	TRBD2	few	CASSSPLAGGGDTGELFF	TGTGCCAGCAGCTCGCCCCTAGCGGGAGGAGGTGACACCGGGGAGCTGTTTTTT
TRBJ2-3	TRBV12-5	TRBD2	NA	CASGFFLSGAGADTQYF	TGTGCTAGTGGTTTCTTTTTGTCGGGAGCGGGGGCAGATACGCAGTATTTT
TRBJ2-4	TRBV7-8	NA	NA	CASSLGTVGTKNIQYF	TGTGCCAGCAGCTTAGGGACAGTCGGAACCAAAAACATTCAGTACTTC
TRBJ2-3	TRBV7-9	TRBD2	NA	CASSLPGLAGAQYF	TGTGCCAGCAGCTTACCGGGACTAGCGGGGGCGCAGTATTTT
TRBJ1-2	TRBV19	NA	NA	CASSISANYGYTF	TGTGCCAGTAGTATCTCAGCGAACTATGGCTACACCTTC
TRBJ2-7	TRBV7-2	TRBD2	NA	CASSRGGTSYEQYF	TGTGCCAGCAGTCGGGGAGGGACCTCCTACGAGCAGTACTTC
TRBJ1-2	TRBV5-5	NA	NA	CASSLSGDPSLGYTF	TGTGCCAGCAGCCTGTCAGGGGACCCAAGTTTAGGCTACACCTTC
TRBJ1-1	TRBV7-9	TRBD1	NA	CASSLAGTAATEAFF	TGTGCCAGCAGCTTAGCTGGGACAGCGGCTACAGAAGCTTTCTTT
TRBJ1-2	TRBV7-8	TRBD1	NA	CASSLNTGGAGYGYTF	TGTGCCAGCAGTTTAAATACAGGGGGCGCGGGCTATGGCTACACCTTC
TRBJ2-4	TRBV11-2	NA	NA	CASSLAGGNIQYF	TGTGCCAGCAGCTTAGCCGGGGGAAACATTCAGTACTTC
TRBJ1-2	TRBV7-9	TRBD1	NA	CASSSRGIGDGYTF	TGTGCCAGCAGCTCCAGGGGGATCGGAGATGGCTACACCTTC
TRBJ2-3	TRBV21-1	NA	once	CASISGLAGSASSTDTQYF	TGTGCCAGCATCTCGGGACTAGCGGGTTCTGCGTCTAGCACAGATACGCAGTATTTT
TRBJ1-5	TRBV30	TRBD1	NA	CAWSVGTGVTNQPQHF	TGTGCCTGGAGTGTGGGGACAGGGGTTACCAATCAGCCCCAGCATTTT
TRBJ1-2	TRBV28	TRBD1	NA	CATGSGTGGYGYTF	TGTGCCACCGGGAGCGGGACAGGGGGCTATGGCTACACCTTC
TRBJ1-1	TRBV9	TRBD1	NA	CASSAGTGVGHTEAFF	TGTGCCAGCAGCGCCGGGACAGGGGTCGGGCACACTGAAGCTTTCTTT
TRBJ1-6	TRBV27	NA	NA	CASSLLTPDNSPLHF	TGTGCCAGCAGTTTACTCACCCCAGATAATTCACCCCTCCACTTT
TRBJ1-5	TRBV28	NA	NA	CASSSSFNQPQHF	TGTGCCAGCAGTTCTAGCTTTAATCAGCCCCAGCATTTT
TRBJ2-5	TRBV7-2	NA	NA	CASSLERGRETQYF	TGTGCCAGCAGCTTAGAAAGGGGCAGAGAGACCCAGTACTTC
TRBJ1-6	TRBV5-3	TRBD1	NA	CARNRPYGQGAHNSPLHF	TGTGCCAGAAATCGGCCCTACGGACAGGGGGCGCACAATTCACCCCTCCACTTT
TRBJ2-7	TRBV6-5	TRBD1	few	CASRRGQIYEQYF	TGTGCCAGCAGGAGGGGGCAGATCTACGAGCAGTACTTC
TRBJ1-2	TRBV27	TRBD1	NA	CASSPHRGKNYGYTF	TGTGCCAGCAGTCCACACAGGGGTAAAAACTATGGCTACACCTTC
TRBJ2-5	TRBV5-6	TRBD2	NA	CASSLELAGVETQYF	TGTGCCAGCAGCTTGGAACTAGCGGGAGTCGAGACCCAGTACTTC
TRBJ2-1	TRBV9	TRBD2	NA	CASSVVTSGGAVEQFF	TGTGCCAGCAGCGTAGTAACTAGCGGGGGGGCCGTTGAGCAGTTCTTC
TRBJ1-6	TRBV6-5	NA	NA	CASCPRGGDSPLHF	TGTGCCAGCTGCCCCCGGGGTGGGGATTCACCCCTCCACTTT
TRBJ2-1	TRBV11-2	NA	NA	CASSLGPDKFF	TGTGCCAGCAGCTTGGGCCCTGACAAGTTCTTC
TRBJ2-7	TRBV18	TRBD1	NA	CASSPPSGGEQYF	TGTGCCAGCTCACCACCTTCAGGGGGCGAGCAGTACTTC
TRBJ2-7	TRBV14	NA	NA	CASSPPFNRAYEQYF	TGTGCCAGCAGCCCCCCGTTTAACCGGGCCTACGAGCAGTACTTC
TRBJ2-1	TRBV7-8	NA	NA	CASSQWWGGGTSYNEQFF	TGTGCCAGCAGCCAGTGGTGGGGAGGGGGGACCTCCTACAATGAGCAGTTCTTC
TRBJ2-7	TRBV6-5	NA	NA	CASRREWTEDYEQYF	TGTGCCAGCAGAAGGGAATGGACAGAAGACTACGAGCAGTACTTC
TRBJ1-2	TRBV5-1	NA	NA	CASSPTLTGYGYTF	TGCGCCAGCAGCCCGACTTTAACCGGCTATGGCTACACCTTC
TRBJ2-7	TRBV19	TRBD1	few	CASSPGTEAYEQYF	TGTGCCAGTAGTCCCGGGACAGAAGCCTACGAGCAGTACTTC
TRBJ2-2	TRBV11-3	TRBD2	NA	CASSSGGSAGELFF	TGTGCCAGCAGCTCGGGGGGGTCCGCCGGGGAGCTGTTTTTT
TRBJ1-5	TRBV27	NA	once	CASSPQENQPQHF	TGTGCCAGCAGCCCACAGGAGAATCAGCCCCAGCATTTT
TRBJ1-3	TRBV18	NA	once	CASSLSTGKTGNTIYF	TGTGCCAGCTCACTTTCTACAGGGAAAACTGGAAACACCATATATTTT
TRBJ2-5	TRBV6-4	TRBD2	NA	CASIWLAGAETQYF	TGTGCCAGCATATGGCTAGCGGGGGCTGAGACCCAGTACTTC
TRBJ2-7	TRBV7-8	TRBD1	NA	CASSPGTGGQYEQYF	TGTGCCAGCAGCCCGGGGACAGGGGGTCAATACGAGCAGTACTTC
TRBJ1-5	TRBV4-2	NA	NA	CASSQDRYSNQPQHF	TGTGCCAGCAGCCAAGATCGCTATAGCAATCAGCCCCAGCATTTT
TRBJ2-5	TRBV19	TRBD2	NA	CASSSGRGQETQYF	TGTGCCAGCTCTAGCGGGAGGGGACAAGAGACCCAGTACTTC
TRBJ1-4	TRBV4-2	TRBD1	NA	CASSRQGTGGEKLFF	TGTGCCAGCAGCCGCCAAGGGACAGGGGGTGAAAAACTGTTTTTT
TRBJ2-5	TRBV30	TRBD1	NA	CAWSLNRGLQETQYF	TGTGCCTGGAGTTTGAACAGGGGGCTACAAGAGACCCAGTACTTC